This T cell receptor (beta chain) was captured by sequencing in a study of T-cell reconstitution after alpha-beta-depleted transplantation in children. This sample's TCRbeta library carried unique molecular identifier barcodes. TCRdb recomputed calls from the PCR reads with MiXCR, one row per CDR3 protein. The sample lists 100,000 or so distinct CDR3 sequences; around 22% were seen once. CDR1 is SQVTM, CDR2 ANQGSEA, per germline. The length of the CDR3 is 13 residues. V lost 4 bases to trimming and J lost 5 bases; unmatched junction nucleotides: 5. The TCR sequence derives from a boy aged 2 to 10 with acute lymphoblastic leukemia, due to receive a stem cell transplant. The specimen comprised PBMCs, sampled before TCRalphabeta/CD19-depleted stem cell transplant. The chain joins TRBV29-1 to TRBJ2-1; 7 bases are a match to TRBD1. CDR3 sequence: CSVVRGQNNEQFF. The CDR3 DNA is TGCAGCGTTGTACGGGGACAGAACAATGAGCAGTTCTTC.